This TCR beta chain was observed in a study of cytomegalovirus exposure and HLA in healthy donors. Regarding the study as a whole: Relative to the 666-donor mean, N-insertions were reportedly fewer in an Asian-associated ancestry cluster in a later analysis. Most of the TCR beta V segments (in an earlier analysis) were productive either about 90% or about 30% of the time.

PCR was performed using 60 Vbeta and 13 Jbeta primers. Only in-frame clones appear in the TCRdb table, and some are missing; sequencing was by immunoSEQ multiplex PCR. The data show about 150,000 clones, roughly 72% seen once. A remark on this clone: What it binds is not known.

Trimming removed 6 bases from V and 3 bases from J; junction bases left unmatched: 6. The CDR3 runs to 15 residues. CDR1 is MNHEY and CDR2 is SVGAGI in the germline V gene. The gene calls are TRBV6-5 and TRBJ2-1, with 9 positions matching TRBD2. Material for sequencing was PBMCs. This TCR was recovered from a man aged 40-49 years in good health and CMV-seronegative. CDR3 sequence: CASRPGTSFYNEQFF. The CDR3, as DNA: TGTGCCAGCAGACCCGGGACTAGCTTCTACAATGAGCAGTTCTTC.